This section outlines one TCR beta chain sequence together with its context. Its antigen is as yet unknown. This sample is drawn from a study of response to subunit inactivated influenza vaccine. Broader study findings: The authors proposed limited new T cell recruitment per seasonal influenza vaccination.

Using its own MiXCR run on the RT-PCR reads, TCRdb lists one record per CDR3 protein. The sample holds 700,000 to 900,000 distinct CDR3 sequences, about 20% seen once. This CDR3 region has 13 residues. Germline-derived CDR1 and CDR2 are SQVTM and ANQGSEA. Trimming cost V 6 bases and J 6 bases, with 18 bases left between them. The sequence was collected from a man aged 50-59 years who received an inactivated influenza vaccine. Source: PBMCs from blood, taken approximately 5 days after vaccination. The chain combines TRBV29-1 with TRBJ2-7; the D gene is possibly TRBD2 (6 bases). The CDR3 DNA follows: TGCAGCGTAGCCACAGTTCAGGGAGGCGAGCAGTACTTC. It translates to CSVATVQGGEQYF.